What follows describes a single TCR beta chain. This entry belongs to a study of cytomegalovirus exposure and HLA in healthy donors. With 60 Vbeta and 13 Jbeta primers, the PCR was carried out. The table came from immunoSEQ multiplex PCR; TCRdb's copy has only in-frame clones and leaves some out. The table records about 140,000 clones, over 55% of them present only once. V lost 6 bases and J lost 5; bases outside the gene matches: 6. CDR3 length: 13 residues. The germline gives CDR1 MDHEN, CDR2 SYDVKM. Sequencing was carried out using PBMCs. This chain joins TRBV28 and TRBJ2-5; TRBD2 matches at 7 bases. This TCR derives from a man in his forties in good health and CMV-seronegative. The CDR3 DNA follows: TGTGCCAGCAGAATTCCCGGGAGGGAGACCCAGTACTTC. Amino acids: CASRIPGRETQYF.